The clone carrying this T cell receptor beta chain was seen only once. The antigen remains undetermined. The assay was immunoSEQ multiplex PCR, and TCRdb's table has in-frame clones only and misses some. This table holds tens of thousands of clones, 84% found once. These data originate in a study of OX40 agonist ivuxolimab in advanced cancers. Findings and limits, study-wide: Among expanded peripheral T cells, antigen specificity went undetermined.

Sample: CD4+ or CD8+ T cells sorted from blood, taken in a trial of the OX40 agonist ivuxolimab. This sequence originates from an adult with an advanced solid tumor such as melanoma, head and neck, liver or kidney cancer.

CDR3: CASSLGRNSYEQYF. Here the CDR3 DNA reads TGCGCCAGCAGCTTGGGACGGAACTCCTACGAGCAGTACTTC. The chain uses TRBV5-1 and TRBJ2-7; no reliable D call. Germline-derived CDR1 and CDR2 are SGHRS and YFSETQ. The length of the CDR3 is 14 residues. The V gene lost 0 bases and the J gene lost 0 bases, with 7 bases spanning the gap.